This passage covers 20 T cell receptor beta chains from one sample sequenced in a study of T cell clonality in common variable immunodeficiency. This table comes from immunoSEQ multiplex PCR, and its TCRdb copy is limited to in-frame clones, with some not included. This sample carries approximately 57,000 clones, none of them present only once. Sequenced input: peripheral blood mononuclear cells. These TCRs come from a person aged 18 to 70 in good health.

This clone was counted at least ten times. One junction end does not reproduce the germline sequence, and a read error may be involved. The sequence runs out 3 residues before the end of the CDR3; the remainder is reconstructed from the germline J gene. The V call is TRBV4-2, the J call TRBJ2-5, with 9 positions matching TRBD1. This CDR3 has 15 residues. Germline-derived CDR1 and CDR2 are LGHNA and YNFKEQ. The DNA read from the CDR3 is TGCGCCAGCAGCCAACAGATCACAGGGGGCGAGACC. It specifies CASSQQITGGET. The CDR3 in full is CASSQQITGGETQYF.

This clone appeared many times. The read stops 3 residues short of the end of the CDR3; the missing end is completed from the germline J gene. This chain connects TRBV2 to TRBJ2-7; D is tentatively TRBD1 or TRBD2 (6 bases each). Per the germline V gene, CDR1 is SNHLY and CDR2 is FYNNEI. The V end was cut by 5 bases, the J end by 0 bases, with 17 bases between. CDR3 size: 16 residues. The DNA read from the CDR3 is TGTGCCAGCAGTTACCCGCGGGACAACTACTCCTACGAG. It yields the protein CASSYPRDNYSYE. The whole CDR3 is CASSYPRDNYSYEQYF.

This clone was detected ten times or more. CDR3 bases read: TGTGCCAGCAGTTTACTTCCGAGCGATGAAAAG. This gives the protein CASSLLPSDEK. The full CDR3 is CASSLLPSDEKLFF. The rearrangement joins TRBV28 to TRBJ2-2, with D hard to call. The read finishes 3 residues shy of the CDR3 end, and the germline J gene is used to complete it. The CDR3 has 14 amino acids. Germline V CDR1 and CDR2: MDHEN, SYDVKM. Together with reference TRBV28 and TRBJ2-2, the CDR3 gives the full variable domain: DVKVTQSSRYLVKRTGEKVFLECVQDMDHENMFWYRQDPGLGLRLIYFSYDVKMKEKGDIPEGYSVSREKKERFSLILESASTNQTSMYLCASSLLPSDEKLFFGEGSRLTVL.

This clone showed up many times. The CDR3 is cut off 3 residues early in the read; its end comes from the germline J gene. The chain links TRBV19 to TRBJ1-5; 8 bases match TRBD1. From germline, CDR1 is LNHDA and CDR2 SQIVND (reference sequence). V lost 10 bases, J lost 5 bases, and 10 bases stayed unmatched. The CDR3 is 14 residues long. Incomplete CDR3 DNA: TGTGCCATCCCGCAACAGGGGGGCCATCAGCCC. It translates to CAIPQQGGHQP. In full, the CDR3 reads CAIPQQGGHQPQHF.

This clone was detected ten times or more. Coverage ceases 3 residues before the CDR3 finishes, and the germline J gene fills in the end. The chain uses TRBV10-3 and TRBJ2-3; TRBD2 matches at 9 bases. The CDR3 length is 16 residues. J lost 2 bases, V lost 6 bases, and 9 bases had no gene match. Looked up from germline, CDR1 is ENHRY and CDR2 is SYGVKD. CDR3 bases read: TGTGCCATCAGATCGGCGGGAGGGTTTCTCACAGATACG. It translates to CAIRSAGGFLTDT. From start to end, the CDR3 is CAIRSAGGFLTDTQYF.

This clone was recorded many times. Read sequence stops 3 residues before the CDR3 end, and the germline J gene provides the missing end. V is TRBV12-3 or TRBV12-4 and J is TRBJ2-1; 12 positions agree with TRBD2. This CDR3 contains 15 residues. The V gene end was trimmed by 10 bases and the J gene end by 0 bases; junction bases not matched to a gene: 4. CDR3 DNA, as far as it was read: TGTGCCACTAGCGGGGGGGTTTACTCCTACAATGAG. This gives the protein CATSGGVYSYNE. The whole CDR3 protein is CATSGGVYSYNEQFF.

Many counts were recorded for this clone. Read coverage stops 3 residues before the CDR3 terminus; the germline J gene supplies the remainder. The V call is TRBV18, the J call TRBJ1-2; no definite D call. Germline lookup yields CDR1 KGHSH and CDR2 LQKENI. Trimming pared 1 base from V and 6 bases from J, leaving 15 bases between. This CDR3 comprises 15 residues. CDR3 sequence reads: CASSPQNRGLDGYTF. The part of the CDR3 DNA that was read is TGTGCCAGCTCACCACAAAATCGCGGGCTGGATGGC.

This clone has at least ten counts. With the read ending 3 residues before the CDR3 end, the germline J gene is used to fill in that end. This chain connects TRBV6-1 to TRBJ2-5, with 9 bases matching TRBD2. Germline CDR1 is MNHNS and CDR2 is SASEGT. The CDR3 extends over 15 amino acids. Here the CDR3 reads CASSETVSGSLTQYF. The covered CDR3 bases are TGTGCCAGCAGTGAAACTGTTAGCGGGAGTTTAACC.

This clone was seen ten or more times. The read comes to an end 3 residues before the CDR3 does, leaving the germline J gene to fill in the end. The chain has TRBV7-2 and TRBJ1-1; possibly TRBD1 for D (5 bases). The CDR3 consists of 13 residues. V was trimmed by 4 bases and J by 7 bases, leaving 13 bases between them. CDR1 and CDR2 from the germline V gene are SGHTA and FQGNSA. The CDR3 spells CASSWTRRGEAFF. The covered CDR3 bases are TGTGCCAGCAGCTGGACACGGAGAGGTGAA.

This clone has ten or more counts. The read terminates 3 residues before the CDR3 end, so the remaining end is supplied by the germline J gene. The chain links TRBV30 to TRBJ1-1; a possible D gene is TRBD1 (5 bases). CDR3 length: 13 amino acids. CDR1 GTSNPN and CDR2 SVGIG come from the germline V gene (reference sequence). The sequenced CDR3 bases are TGTGCCTGGAGTGCAACGAACAGGCAGGGA. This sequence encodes CAWSATNRQG. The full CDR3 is CAWSATNRQGAFF.

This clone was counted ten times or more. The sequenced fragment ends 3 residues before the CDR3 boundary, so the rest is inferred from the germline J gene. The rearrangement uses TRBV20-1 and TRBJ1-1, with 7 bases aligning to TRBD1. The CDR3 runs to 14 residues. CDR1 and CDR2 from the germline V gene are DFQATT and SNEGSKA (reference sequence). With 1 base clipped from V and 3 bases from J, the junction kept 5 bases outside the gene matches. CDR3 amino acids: CSARVGDRDTEAFF. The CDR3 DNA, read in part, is TGCAGTGCTAGAGTCGGAGACAGGGACACTGAA.

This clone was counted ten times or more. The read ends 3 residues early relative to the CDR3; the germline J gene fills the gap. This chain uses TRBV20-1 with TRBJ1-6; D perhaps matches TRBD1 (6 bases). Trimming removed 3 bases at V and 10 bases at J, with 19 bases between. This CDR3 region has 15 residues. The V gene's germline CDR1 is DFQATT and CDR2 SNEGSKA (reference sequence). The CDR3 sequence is CSASQYGQRRSPLHF. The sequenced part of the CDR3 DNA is TGCAGTGCTAGTCAATACGGACAGAGGCGGTCACCC.

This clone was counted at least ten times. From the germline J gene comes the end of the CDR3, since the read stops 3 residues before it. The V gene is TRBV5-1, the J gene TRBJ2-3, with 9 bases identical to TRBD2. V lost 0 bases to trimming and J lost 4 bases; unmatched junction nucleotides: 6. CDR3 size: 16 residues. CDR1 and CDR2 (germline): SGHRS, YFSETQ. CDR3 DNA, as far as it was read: TGCGCCAGCAGCTTGGGAGGCGGGAGGGCCGCAGATACG. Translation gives CASSLGGGRAADT. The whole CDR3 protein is CASSLGGGRAADTQYF.

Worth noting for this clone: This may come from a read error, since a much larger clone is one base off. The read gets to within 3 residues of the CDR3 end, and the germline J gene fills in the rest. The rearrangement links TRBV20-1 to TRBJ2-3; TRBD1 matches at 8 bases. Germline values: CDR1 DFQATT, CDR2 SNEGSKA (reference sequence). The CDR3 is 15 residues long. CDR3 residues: CSASHGQGRNQPQYF. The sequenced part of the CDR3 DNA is TGCAGTGCTTCACACGGACAGGGTCGAAATCAGCCG.

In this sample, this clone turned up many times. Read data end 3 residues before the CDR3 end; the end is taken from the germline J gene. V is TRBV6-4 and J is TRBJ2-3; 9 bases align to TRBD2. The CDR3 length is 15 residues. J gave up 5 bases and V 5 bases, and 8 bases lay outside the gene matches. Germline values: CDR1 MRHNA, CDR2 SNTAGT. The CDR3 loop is CASSPTSGGVDTQYF. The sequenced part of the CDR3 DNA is TGTGCCAGCAGTCCGACTAGCGGAGGAGTAGATACG.

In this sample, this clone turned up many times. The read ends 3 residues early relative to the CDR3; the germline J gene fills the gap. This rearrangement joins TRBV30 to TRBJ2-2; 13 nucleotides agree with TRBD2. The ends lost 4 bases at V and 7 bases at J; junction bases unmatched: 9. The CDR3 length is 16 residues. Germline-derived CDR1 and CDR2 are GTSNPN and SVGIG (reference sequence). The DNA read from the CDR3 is TGTGCCTGGACCGACGGGACTAGCGGGATATTCGGGGAG. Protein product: CAWTDGTSGIFGE. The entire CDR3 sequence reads CAWTDGTSGIFGELFF.

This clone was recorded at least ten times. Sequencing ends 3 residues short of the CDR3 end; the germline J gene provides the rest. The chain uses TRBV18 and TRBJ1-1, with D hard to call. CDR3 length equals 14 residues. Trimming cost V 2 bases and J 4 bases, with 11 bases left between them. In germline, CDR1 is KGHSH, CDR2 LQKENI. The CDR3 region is CASSPSGRGTEAFF. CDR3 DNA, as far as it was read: TGTGCCAGCTCACCATCGGGGAGAGGCACTGAA.

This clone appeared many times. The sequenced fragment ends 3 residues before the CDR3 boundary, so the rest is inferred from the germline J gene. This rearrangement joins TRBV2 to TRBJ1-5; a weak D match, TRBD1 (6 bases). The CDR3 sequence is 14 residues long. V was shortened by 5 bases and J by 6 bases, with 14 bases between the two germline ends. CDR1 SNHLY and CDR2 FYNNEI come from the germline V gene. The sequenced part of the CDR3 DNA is TGTGCCAGCAGTTACCTTAGGGGGAGTCAGCCC. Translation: CASSYLRGSQP. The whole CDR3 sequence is CASSYLRGSQPQHF.

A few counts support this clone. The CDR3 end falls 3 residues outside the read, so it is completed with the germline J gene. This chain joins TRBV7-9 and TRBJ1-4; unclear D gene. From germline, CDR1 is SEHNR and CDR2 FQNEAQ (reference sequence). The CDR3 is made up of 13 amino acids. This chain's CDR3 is CASSSDGVLPLFF. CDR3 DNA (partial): TGTGCCAGCAGCTCGGACGGGGTTTTACCA.

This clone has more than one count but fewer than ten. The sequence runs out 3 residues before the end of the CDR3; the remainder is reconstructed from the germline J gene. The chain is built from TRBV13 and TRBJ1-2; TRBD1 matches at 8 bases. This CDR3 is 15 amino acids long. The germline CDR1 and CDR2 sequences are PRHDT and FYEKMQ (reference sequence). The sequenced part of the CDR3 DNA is TGTGCCAGCAGCTTAGGACAGGGGGTGTTCGGGACC. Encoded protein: CASSLGQGVFGT. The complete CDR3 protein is CASSLGQGVFGTYTF.